This T cell receptor (beta chain) is from a study of Tregs in tolerant kidney transplant recipients. Points from the study as a whole: Biological reproducibility was not directly addressed in this study. Tregs expanded with activated donor B cells seemed most donor-specific.

Regarding this clone: What it binds is unknown.

CD4+CD25+CD127- Tregs, CD4+CD25- non-Tregs, CD4 and CD8 cells were sorted. Before regulatory T cell sorting, thawed PBMCs rested overnight at 37°C in roughly 200 IU/ml IL-2. TCRdb keeps only in-frame clones here, not all; method: immunoSEQ multiplex PCR. Among 55,000 to 70,000 clones listed, 80% to 90% were seen once. The CDR3 consists of 15 residues. V was trimmed by 6 bases and J by 1 base, leaving 15 bases between them. The germline V gene encodes CDR1 SGHVS and CDR2 FQNEAQ. V and J are TRBV7-8 and TRBJ2-5, with a tentative D call TRBD2 (6 bases). The input for sequencing was Tregs from blood, taken before the transplant. This receptor was obtained from a human donor who received a combined kidney and bone marrow transplant. The CDR3 DNA follows: TGTGCCAGCAGACGGAATCCGGGACTCCAAGAGACCCAGTACTTC. Protein product: CASRRNPGLQETQYF.